This T cell receptor (beta chain) was documented in a study of T cell responses to AZD1222 COVID-19 vaccine. Study outcomes and limitations: Most donors were white British, females outnumbered males, and clonal diversity was possibly underestimated. Seropositivity was recorded at baseline in only 6 or 7 AZD1222 recipients.

Note on this clone: Its antigen remains unknown.

Per the germline V gene, CDR1 is SGDLS and CDR2 is YYNGEE. The CDR3 loop spans 14 amino acids. V gave up 0 bases and J gave up 1 base, with 7 bases separating them. Assay: immunoSEQ multiplex PCR; the TCRdb copy retains only in-frame clones and omits some. This repertoire shows fewer than 120,000 clones, about 95% found once; its top ten account for 2.5% to 3.5%. The chain is built from TRBV9 and TRBJ1-1; D gene ambiguous. The sequencing used peripheral blood, collected 28 days after the second AZD1222 dose. This TCR derives from an adult who received the AZD1222 COVID-19 vaccine. Here the CDR3 reads CASSVGHPNTEAFF. The CDR3 nucleotides are TGTGCCAGCAGCGTAGGACATCCGAACACTGAAGCTTTCTTT.